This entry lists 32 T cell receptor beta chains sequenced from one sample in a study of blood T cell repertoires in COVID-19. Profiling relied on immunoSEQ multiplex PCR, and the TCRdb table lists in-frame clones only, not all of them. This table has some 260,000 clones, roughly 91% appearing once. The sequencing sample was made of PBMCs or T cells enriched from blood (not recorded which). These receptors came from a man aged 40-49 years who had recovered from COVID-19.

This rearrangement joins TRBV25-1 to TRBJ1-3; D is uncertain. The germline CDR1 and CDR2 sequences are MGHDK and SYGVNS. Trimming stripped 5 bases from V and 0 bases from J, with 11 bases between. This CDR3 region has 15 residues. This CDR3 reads CASSYYGSSGNTIYF. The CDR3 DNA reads TGTGCCAGCAGTTATTACGGGAGCTCTGGAAACACCATATATTTT.

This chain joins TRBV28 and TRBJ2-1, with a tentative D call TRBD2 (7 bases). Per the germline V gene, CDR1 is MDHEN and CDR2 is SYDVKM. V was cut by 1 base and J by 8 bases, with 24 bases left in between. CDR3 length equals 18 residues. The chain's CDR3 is CASSLFWPVRGALHEQFF. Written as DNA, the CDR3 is TGTGCCAGCAGTTTATTTTGGCCTGTTCGGGGGGCTTTACATGAGCAGTTCTTC.

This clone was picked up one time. CDR3 DNA: TGTGCCAGCAGTTTAGGTTCAGGGACACGGGAAGAGACCCAGTACTTC. Protein: CASSLGSGTREETQYF. The V call is TRBV27, the J call TRBJ2-5, with a possible D match to TRBD1 (6 bases). Trimming shortened V by 2 bases and J by 3 bases, and 16 bases separated the two germline ends. The germline V gene encodes CDR1 MNHEY and CDR2 SMNVEV (reference sequence). The CDR3 covers 16 residues.

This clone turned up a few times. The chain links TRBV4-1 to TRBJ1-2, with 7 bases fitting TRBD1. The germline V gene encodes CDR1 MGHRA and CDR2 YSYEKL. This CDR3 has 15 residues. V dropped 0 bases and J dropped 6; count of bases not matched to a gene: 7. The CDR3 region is CASSQEGRGWDGYTF. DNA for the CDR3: TGCGCCAGCAGCCAAGAGGGCAGGGGGTGGGATGGCTACACCTTC.

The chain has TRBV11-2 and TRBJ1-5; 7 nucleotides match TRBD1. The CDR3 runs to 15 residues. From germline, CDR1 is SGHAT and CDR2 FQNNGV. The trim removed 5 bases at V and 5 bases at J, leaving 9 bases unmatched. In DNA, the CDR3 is TGTGCCAGCAGCGCACATACAGGGGAAGATCAGCCCCAGCATTTT. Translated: CASSAHTGEDQPQHF.

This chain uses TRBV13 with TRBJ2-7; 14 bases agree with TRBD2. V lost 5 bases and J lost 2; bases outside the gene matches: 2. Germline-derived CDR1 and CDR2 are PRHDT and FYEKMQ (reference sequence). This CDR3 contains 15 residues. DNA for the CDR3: TGTGCCAGCAGCCTGGGACTAGCGGGAGCCTACGAGCAGTACTTC. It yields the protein CASSLGLAGAYEQYF.

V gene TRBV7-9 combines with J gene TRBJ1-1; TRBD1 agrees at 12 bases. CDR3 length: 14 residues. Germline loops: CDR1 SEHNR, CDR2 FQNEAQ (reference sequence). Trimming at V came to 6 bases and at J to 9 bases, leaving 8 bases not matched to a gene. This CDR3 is CASSFGGQGAQAFF. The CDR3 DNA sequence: TGTGCCAGCAGTTTTGGGGGACAGGGGGCGCAAGCTTTCTTT.

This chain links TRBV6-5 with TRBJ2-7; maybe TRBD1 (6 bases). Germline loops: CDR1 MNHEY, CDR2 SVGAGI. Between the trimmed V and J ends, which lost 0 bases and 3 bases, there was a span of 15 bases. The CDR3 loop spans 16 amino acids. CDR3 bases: TGTGCCAGCAGTTACTCGGGCGGACAGCGGAACTACGAGCAGTACTTC. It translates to CASSYSGGQRNYEQYF.

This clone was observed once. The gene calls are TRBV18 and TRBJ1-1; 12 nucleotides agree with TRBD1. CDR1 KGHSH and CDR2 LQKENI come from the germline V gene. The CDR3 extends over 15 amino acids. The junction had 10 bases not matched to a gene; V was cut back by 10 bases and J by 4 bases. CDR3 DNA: TGTGCCACCAGTCGGGGGACAGGGGGCCTCACTGAAGCTTTCTTT. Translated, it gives CATSRGTGGLTEAFF. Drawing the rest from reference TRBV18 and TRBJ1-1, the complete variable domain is NAGVMQNPRHLVRRRGQEARLRCSPMKGHSHVYWYRQLPEEGLKFMVYLQKENIIDESGMPKERFSAEFPKEGPSILRIQQVVRGDSAAYFCATSRGTGGLTEAFFGQGTRLTVV.

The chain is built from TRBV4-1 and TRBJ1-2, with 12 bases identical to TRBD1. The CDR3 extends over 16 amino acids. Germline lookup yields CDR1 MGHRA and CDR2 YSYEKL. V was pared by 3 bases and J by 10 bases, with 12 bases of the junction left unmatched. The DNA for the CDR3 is TGCGCCAGCAGCCACCCGGGACAGGGGGCGCGAGGCGCCTACACCTTC. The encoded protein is CASSHPGQGARGAYTF.

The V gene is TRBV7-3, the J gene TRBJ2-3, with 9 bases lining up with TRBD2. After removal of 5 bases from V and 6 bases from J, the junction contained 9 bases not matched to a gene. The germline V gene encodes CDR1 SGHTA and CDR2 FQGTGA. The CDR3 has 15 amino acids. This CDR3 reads CASSKAGGEWDTQYF. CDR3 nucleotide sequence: TGTGCCAGCAGCAAAGCGGGAGGTGAATGGGATACGCAGTATTTT. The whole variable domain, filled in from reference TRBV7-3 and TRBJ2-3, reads GAGVSQTPSNKVTEKGKYVELRCDPISGHTALYWYRQSLGQGPEFLIYFQGTGAADDSGLPNDRFFAVRPEGSVSTLKIQRTERGDSAVYLCASSKAGGEWDTQYFGPGTRLTVL.

The DNA for the CDR3 is TGTGCCAGTAGTTGGACGGACAGGATTGGAGAGACCCAGTACTTC. Amino acid sequence: CASSWTDRIGETQYF. J is TRBJ2-5 and V is TRBV19, with 7 bases fitting TRBD1. The trim removed 5 bases at V and 4 bases at J, leaving 10 bases unmatched. In germline, CDR1 is LNHDA, CDR2 SQIVND (reference sequence). This CDR3 spans 15 amino acids.

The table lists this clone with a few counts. DNA for the CDR3: TGCGCCAGCAGCTCGGGACAGGGGTTCTCCTACGAGCAGTACTTC. This translates into CASSSGQGFSYEQYF. The rearrangement links TRBV5-1 to TRBJ2-7, with 10 nucleotides matching TRBD1. The V segment lost 3 bases and the J segment 0 bases; nucleotides outside the gene matches: 3. This CDR3 has 15 residues. Germline CDR1 and CDR2: SGHRS and YFSETQ. Combining the CDR3 with reference TRBV5-1 and TRBJ2-7 gives the whole variable domain KAGVTQTPRYLIKTRGQQVTLSCSPISGHRSVSWYQQTPGQGLQFLFEYFSETQRNKGNFPGRFSGRQFSNSRSEMNVSTLELGDSALYLCASSSGQGFSYEQYFGPGTRLTVT.

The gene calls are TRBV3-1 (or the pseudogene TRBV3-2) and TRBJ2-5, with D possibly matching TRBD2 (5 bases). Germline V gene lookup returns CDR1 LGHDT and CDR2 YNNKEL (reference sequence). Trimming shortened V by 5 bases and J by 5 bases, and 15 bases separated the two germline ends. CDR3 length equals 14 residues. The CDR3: CASSRTFSAETQYF. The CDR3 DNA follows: TGTGCCAGCAGCAGGACTTTTTCCGCCGAGACCCAGTACTTC.

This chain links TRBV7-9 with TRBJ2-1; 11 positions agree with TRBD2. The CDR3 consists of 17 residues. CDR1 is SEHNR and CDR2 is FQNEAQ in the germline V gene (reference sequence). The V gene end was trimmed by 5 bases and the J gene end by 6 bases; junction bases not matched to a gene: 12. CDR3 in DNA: TGTGCCAGCAGCCCCCGGGCTAGCGGGAGGTCGAGCAATGAGCAGTTCTTC. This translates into CASSPRASGRSSNEQFF.

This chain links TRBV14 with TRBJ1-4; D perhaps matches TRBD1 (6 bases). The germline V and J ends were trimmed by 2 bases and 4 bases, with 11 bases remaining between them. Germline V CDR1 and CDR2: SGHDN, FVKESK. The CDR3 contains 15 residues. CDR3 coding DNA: TGTGCCAGCAGCCAATTGGACAGAAGTAATGAAAAACTGTTTTTT. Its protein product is CASSQLDRSNEKLFF.

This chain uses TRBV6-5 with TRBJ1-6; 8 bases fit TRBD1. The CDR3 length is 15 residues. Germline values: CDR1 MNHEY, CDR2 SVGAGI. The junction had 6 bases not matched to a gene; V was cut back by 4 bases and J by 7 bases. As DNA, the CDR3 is TGTGCCAGCAGTTCATTGCAGGGGGCGAATTCACCCCTCCACTTT. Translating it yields CASSSLQGANSPLHF.

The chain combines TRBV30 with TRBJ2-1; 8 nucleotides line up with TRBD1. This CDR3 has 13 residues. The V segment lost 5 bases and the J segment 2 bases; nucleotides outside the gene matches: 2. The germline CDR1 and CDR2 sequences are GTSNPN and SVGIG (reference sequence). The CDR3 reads CAWQGAPYNEQFF. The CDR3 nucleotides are TGTGCCTGGCAGGGGGCCCCCTACAATGAGCAGTTCTTC.

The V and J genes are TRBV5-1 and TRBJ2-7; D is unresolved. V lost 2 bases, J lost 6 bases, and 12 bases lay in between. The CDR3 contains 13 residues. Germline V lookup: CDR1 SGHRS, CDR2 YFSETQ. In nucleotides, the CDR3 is TGCGCCAGCAGCTTAAACTTATCGGGCGAGCAGTACTTC. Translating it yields CASSLNLSGEQYF.

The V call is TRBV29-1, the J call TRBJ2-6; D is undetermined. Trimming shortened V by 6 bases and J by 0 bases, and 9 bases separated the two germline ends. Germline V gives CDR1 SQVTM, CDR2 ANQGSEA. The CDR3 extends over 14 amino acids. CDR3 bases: TGCAGCGTCGCCAGAATCTCTGGGGCCAACGTCCTGACTTTC. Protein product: CSVARISGANVLTF.

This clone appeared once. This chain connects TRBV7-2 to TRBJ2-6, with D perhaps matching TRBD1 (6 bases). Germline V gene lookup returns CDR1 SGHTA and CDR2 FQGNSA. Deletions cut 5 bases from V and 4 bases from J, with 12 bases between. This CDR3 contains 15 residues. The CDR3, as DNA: TGTGCCAGCAGCCTACAGGGTGGCGGGGCCAACGTCCTGACTTTC. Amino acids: CASSLQGGGANVLTF.

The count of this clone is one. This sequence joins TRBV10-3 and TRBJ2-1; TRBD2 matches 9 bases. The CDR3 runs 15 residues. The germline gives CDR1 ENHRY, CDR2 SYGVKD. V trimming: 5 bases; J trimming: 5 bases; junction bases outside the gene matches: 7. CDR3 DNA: TGTGCCATCAGTCAGGCTAGCGGGACTAACAATGAGCAGTTCTTC. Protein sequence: CAISQASGTNNEQFF.

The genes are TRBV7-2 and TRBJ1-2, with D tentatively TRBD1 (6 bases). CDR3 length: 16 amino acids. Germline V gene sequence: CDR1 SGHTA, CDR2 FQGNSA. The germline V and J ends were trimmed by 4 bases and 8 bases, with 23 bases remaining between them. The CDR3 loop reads CASSSPGRRSTGGYTF. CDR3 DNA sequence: TGTGCCAGCAGCTCTCCGGGACGCAGATCCACAGGGGGCTACACCTTC.

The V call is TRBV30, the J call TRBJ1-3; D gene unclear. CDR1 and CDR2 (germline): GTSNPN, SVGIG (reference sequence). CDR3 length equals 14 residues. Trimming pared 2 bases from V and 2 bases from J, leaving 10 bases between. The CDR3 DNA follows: TGTGCCTGGAGTAATGGAGCACCTGGAAACACCATATATTTT. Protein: CAWSNGAPGNTIYF.

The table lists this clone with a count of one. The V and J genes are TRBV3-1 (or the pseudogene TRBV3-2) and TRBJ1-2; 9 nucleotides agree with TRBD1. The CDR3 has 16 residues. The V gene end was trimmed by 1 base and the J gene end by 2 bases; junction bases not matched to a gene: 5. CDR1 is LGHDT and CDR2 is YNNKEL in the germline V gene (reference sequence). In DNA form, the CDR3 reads TGTGCCAGCAGCCAAGGCAAACAGGGGGCCAACTATGGCTACACCTTC. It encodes CASSQGKQGANYGYTF.

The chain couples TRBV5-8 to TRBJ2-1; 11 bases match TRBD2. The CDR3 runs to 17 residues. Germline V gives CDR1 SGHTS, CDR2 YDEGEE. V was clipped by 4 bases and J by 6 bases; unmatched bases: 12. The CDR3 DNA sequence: TGTGCCAGCAGCGCCTTACGAACTAGCGGGAGACTCAATGAGCAGTTCTTC. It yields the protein CASSALRTSGRLNEQFF.

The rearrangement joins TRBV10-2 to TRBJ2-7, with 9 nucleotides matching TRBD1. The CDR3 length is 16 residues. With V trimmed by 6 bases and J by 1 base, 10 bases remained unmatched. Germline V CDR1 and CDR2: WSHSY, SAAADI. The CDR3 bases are TGCGCCAGCAGATCGAGTCCCGGGACAGGGTCCTACGAGCAGTACTTC. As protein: CASRSSPGTGSYEQYF.

The CDR3 reads CASNFDRGSYEQYF. Written as DNA, the CDR3 is TGTGCCAGCAACTTTGACAGGGGATCCTACGAGCAGTACTTC. The V call is TRBV2, the J call TRBJ2-7, with TRBD1 matching 8 bases. The V gene's germline CDR1 is SNHLY and CDR2 FYNNEI. The ends lost 7 bases at V and 1 base at J; junction bases unmatched: 6. There are 14 residues in the CDR3.

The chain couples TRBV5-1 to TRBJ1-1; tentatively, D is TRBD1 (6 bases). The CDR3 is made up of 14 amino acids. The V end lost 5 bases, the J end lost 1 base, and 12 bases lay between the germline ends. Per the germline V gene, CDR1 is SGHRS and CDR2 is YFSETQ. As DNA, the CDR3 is TGCGCCAGCAGGGGGGCACGAGCGAACACTGAAGCTTTCTTT. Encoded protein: CASRGARANTEAFF.

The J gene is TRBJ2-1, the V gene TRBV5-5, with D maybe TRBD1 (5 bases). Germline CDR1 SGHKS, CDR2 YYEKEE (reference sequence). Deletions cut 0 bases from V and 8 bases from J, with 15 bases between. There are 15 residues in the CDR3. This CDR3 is CASSLVAGQGYEQFF. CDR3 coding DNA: TGTGCCAGCAGCTTGGTCGCAGGACAAGGCTATGAGCAGTTCTTC.

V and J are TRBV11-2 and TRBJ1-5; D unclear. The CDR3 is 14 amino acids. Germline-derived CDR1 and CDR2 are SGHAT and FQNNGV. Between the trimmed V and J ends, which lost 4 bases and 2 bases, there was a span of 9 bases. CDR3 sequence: CASSSGFGNQPQHF. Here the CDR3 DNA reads TGTGCCAGCAGCTCGGGGTTCGGCAATCAGCCCCAGCATTTT.

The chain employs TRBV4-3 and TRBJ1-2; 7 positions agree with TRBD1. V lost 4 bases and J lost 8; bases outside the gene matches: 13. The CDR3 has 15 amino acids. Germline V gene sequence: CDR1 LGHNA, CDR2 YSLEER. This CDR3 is CASSLLPGQGDGYTF. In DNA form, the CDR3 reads TGCGCCAGCAGCCTCCTACCAGGTCAGGGGGACGGCTACACCTTC.